This T cell receptor beta chain was sequenced in a study of T cells in Graves' hyperthyroidism and ophthalmopathy. Subjects aged 18 to 65 presented with newly diagnosed hyperthyroidism of less than 2 months' duration. Exclusion of a patient resulted from uncontrolled infection, other autoimmune disease, pregnancy or lactation. Together with thyroid ultrasound, orbital computed tomography, serum thyroxine and TRAb, clinical symptoms were used for diagnoses. The sample holds many counts of this clonotype. Its antigen is undetermined. RNA transcripts were the template for amplifying TCR beta CDR3 regions. HTBI primers drove first-round RT-PCR of the TCR CDR3. TCRdb re-derived calls from the multiplex PCR reads in MiXCR, one entry per CDR3 protein. Counted here are some 250,000 distinct CDR3 sequences, 13% to 15% occurring once; the ten biggest clones make up roughly 30%. Trimming at V came to 5 bases and at J to 5 bases, leaving 6 bases not matched to a gene. Germline CDR1 and CDR2: MDHEN and SYDVKM. The CDR3 loop spans 15 amino acids.

Study conclusions and caveats: Most clonotypes expanded in thyroid above 0.001 were likewise present in blood.

The sequence was collected from a woman between 50 and 59 years old with Graves' hyperthyroidism that later progressed to Graves' ophthalmopathy. The specimen was blood. J is TRBJ1-5 and V is TRBV28; TRBD1 aligns across 10 bases. Here the CDR3 DNA reads TGTGCCAGCAGTGCCGGGACAGGGGCTTATCAGCCCCAGCATTTT. This gives the protein CASSAGTGAYQPQHF.